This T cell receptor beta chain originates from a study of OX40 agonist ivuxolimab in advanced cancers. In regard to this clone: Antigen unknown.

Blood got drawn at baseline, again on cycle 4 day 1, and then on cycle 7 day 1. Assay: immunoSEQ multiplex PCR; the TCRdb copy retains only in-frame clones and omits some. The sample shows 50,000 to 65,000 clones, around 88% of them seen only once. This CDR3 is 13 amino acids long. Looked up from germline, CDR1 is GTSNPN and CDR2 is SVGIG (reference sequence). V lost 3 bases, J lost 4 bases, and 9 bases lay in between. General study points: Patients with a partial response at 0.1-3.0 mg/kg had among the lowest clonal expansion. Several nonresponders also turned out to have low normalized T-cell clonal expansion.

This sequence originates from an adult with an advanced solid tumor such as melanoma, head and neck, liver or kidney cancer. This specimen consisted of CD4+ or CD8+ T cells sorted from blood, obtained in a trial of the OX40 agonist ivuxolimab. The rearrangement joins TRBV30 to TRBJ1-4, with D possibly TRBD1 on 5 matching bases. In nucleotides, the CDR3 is TGTGCCTGGAGCGGGGGAGTTAATGAAAAACTGTTTTTT. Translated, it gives CAWSGGVNEKLFF.